This T cell receptor beta chain was sequenced during a study of beta chain features in type 1 diabetes. Study in general: Patient and healthy donor groups were alike in age, gender and cell yields. Notes on the study in general: PCR could preferentially amplify shorter templates, alike in patients and controls. Researchers cautioned that cDNA sequencing could over-represent cells with high TCR expression.

It was via CD45RO/CCR7/CD25/CD127/CD95/CD27 that CD4+ naive, central memory, regulatory and stem cell-like memory cells were sorted. Expressed TCRB transcripts were sequenced because the entire RNA isolate underwent reverse transcription. The assay was immunoSEQ multiplex PCR, and TCRdb's table has in-frame clones only and misses some. Of 200,000 to 250,000 clones detected, around 10% appear once; the ten largest clones hold around 0.031%. The table lists this clone with a few counts. The antigen remains unidentified. The clonotype originates from a woman between 18 and 29 years old in good health. Material: naive CD4+ T cells from blood.

The CDR3 region is CASTLLGWTSGGDGYF. The DNA of the CDR3 is TGTGCCAGCACCCTCTTAGGCTGGACTAGCGGGGGGGATGGGTATTTT. The chain is built from TRBV7-2 and TRBJ2-3; 15 bases align to TRBD2. This CDR3 has 16 residues. V gave up 7 bases and J gave up 14 bases; unmatched junction bases: 16. From germline, CDR1 is SGHTA and CDR2 FQGNSA.